Listed below are T cell receptor beta chains from one sample, sequenced in a study of T cells in narcolepsy. Method: immunoSEQ multiplex PCR; TCRdb's copy keeps in-frame clones and lacks some. The sample contains roughly 20,000 clones, roughly four fifths of which appear only once. What was sequenced was memory (CD45RA-) CD4+ T cells from blood. These receptor sequences come from a human donor in good health. Each CDR3 is given with its conserved first and last residue. The D gene is left open where the match is weak. Where a row states a size, it is once, few, many or the class of an expanded clone; other rows omit it.

clone size	V gene	D gene	J gene	CDR3 protein	CDR3 DNA
.	TRBV6-5	.	TRBJ2-7	CASGILQGLSYEQYF	TGTGCCAGCGGAATTCTACAGGGTCTCTCCTACGAGCAGTACTTC
.	TRBV7-6	.	TRBJ2-7	CASSPLGGPYEQYF	TGTGCCAGCAGCCCCCTCGGCGGTCCCTACGAGCAGTACTTC
.	TRBV5-5	.	TRBJ2-7	CASSTGPTSSYEQYF	TGTGCCAGCAGCACGGGACCCACGAGCTCCTACGAGCAGTACTTC
.	TRBV18	.	TRBJ2-2	CASSPQHGELFF	TGTGCCAGCTCACCACAGCACGGGGAGCTGTTTTTT
.	TRBV7-2	.	TRBJ2-3	CASSTQVSPTDTQYF	TGTGCCAGCAGCACCCAAGTTTCCCCCACAGATACGCAGTATTTT
.	TRBV4-2	.	TRBJ1-3	CASSQGAGGLSGNTIYF	TGTGCCAGCAGCCAAGGGGCGGGGGGGCTCTCTGGAAACACCATATATTTT
.	TRBV7-9	.	TRBJ2-2	CAAPKAAVGTGELFF	TGTGCCGCACCGAAGGCGGCGGTTGGGACCGGGGAGCTGTTTTTT
.	TRBV7-3	.	TRBJ2-7	CASSLTAGSSYEQYF	TGTGCCAGCAGCTTAACGGCAGGATCTTCCTACGAGCAGTACTTC
.	TRBV19	TRBD2	TRBJ2-1	CASSRVAGGDEQFF	TGTGCCAGTAGTAGGGTAGCGGGAGGCGATGAGCAGTTCTTC
.	TRBV10-3	TRBD1	TRBJ1-3	CAISGTGTIDTIYF	TGTGCCATCTCCGGGACAGGGACGATCGACACCATATATTTT
.	TRBV5-6	.	TRBJ2-5	CASSFPGGPMRETQYF	TGTGCCAGCAGCTTCCCCGGGGGCCCCATGAGGGAGACCCAGTACTTC
.	TRBV4-3	.	TRBJ2-1	CASSQLGTEQFF	TGCGCCAGCAGCCAACTGGGCACTGAGCAGTTCTTC
.	TRBV7-2	.	TRBJ2-3	CASSPQGATLVDTQYF	TGTGCCAGCAGCCCCCAAGGGGCGACACTGGTAGATACGCAGTATTTT
.	TRBV6-4	.	TRBJ1-1	CASSAGSRTEAFF	TGTGCCAGCAGCGCCGGGTCTCGAACTGAAGCTTTCTTT
.	TRBV11-2	TRBD1	TRBJ1-1	CASSLGTDGTEAFF	TGTGCCAGCAGCTTGGGGACAGATGGGACTGAAGCTTTCTTT
few	TRBV5-1	.	TRBJ2-1	CASSLSKSGLSEQFF	TGCGCCAGCAGCTTGAGTAAGTCGGGATTGAGTGAGCAGTTCTTC
.	TRBV20-1	.	TRBJ1-1	CSASYDTEAFF	TGCAGTGCTAGTTACGACACTGAAGCTTTCTTT
.	TRBV7-2	.	TRBJ2-2	CASSPDPPPNTGELFF	TGTGCCAGCAGCCCCGACCCCCCCCCGAACACCGGGGAGCTGTTTTTT
.	TRBV7-9	TRBD1	TRBJ2-1	CASSSLGGPYNEQFF	TGTGCCAGCAGCTCCCTAGGGGGCCCATACAATGAGCAGTTCTTC
once	TRBV5-4	.	TRBJ2-7	CASSRRSGFRYEQYF	TGTGCCAGCAGCCGCCGTTCGGGGTTCCGCTACGAGCAGTACTTC
few	TRBV2	.	TRBJ2-7	CASSQGSGEQYF	TGTGCCAGCAGTCAGGGATCGGGTGAGCAGTACTTC
few	TRBV19	.	TRBJ1-5	CASSTGGGAQPQHF	TGTGCCAGTAGTACGGGAGGGGGGGCCCAGCCCCAGCATTTT
.	TRBV4-1	.	TRBJ1-2	CASSQESGGYGNYGYTF	TGCGCCAGCAGCCAAGAGTCGGGAGGTTACGGGAACTATGGCTACACCTTC
.	TRBV30	.	TRBJ1-1	CAWSGPGQMNTEAFF	TGTGCCTGGAGTGGTCCCGGACAGATGAACACTGAAGCTTTCTTT
.	TRBV5-4	TRBD2	TRBJ2-7	CASSWGGEQYF	TGTGCCAGCAGCTGGGGGGGCGAGCAGTACTTC
.	TRBV27	.	TRBJ2-6	CASSSNVHRGGSGANVLTF	TGTGCCAGCAGTTCAAACGTCCACAGGGGAGGCTCTGGGGCCAACGTCCTGACTTTC
.	TRBV7-9	.	TRBJ1-1	CASSSQGGNTEAFF	TGTGCCAGCAGCTCCCAGGGAGGGAACACTGAAGCTTTCTTT